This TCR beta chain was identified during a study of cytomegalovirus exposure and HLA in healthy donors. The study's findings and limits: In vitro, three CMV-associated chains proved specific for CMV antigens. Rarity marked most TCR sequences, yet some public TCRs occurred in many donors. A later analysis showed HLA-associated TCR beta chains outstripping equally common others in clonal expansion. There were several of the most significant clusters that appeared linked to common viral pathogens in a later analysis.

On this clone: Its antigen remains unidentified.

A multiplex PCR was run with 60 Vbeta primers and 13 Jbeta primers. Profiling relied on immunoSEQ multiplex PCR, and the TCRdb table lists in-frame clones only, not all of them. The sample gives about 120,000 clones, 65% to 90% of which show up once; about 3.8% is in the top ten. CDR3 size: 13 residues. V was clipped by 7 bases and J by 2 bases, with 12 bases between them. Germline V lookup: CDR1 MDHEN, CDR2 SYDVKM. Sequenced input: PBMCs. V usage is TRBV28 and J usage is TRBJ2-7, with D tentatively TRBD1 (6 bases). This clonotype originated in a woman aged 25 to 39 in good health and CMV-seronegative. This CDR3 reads CASILAGAYEQYF. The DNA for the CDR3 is TGTGCCAGCATCCTGGCAGGGGCCTACGAGCAGTACTTC.